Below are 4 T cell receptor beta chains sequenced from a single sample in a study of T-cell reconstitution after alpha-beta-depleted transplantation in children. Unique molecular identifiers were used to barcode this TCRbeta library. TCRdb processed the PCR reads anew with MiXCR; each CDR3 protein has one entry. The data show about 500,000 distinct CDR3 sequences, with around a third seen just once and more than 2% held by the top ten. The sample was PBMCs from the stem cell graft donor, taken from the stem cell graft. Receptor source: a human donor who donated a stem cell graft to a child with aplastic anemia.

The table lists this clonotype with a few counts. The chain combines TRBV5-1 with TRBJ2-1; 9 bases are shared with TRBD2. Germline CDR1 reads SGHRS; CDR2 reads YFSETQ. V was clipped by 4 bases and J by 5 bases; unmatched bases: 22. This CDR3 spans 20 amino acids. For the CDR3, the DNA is TGCGCCAGCAGCCACCGGGTAGCGGGAGCGAGGCACTGGGATAACAATGAGCAGTTCTTC. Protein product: CASSHRVAGARHWDNNEQFF.

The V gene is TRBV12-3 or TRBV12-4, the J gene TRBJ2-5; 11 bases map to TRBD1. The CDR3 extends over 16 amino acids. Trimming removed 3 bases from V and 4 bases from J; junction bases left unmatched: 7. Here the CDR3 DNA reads TGTGCCAGCAGTTTCTATGGACAGGGGGCCGGAGAGACCCAGTACTTC. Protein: CASSFYGQGAGETQYF.

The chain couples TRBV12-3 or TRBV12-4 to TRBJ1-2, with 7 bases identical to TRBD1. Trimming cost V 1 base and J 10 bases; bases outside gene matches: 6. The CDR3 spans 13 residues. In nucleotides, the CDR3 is TGTGCCAGCAGTTTAGTCAGGGGGAGAGCCTACACCTTC. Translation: CASSLVRGRAYTF.

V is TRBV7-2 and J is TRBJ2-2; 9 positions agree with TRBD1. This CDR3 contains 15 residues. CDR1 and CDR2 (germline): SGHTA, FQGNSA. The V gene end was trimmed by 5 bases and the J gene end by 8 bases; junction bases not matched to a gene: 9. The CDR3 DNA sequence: TGTGCCAGCAGCCCAGGACAGGGGTTTAGAGGGGAGCTGTTTTTT. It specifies CASSPGQGFRGELFF.